The sample holds many counts of the clone carrying this TCR beta chain. Its antigen is unknown. TCR beta CDR3 was amplified from genomic DNA by two-round multiplex PCR. First-round PCR amplification was performed with primers specific to each TRBV and TRBJ gene. Via MiXCR, TCRdb re-called the multiplex PCR reads, giving one row per CDR3 protein. The top ten clones hold roughly 29% of a sample with around 19,000 distinct CDR3 sequences, approximately 50% of them seen once. This sample was included in a study of prognosis after radiotherapy for stage I lung cancer. Study-wide results and caveats: Unique TCR clone counts fell after stereotactic body radiation therapy, median around 10,000 versus 6,900.

CDR3 size: 14 residues. Germline V gene data show CDR1 as KGHSH and CDR2 as LQKENI. Trimming cost V 2 bases and J 3 bases, with 8 bases left between them. Each of two time points yielded six milliliters of peripheral venous blood. V is TRBV18 and J is TRBJ1-5; D might be TRBD1 (5 bases). Material: PBMCs, obtained before or after stereotactic body radiation therapy (not recorded which). This TCR was recovered from a donor older than 45 with non-small cell lung cancer. CDR3 sequence reads: CASSPGGNNQPQHF. CDR3 bases: TGTGCCAGCTCACCAGGGGGTAACAATCAGCCCCAGCATTTT.